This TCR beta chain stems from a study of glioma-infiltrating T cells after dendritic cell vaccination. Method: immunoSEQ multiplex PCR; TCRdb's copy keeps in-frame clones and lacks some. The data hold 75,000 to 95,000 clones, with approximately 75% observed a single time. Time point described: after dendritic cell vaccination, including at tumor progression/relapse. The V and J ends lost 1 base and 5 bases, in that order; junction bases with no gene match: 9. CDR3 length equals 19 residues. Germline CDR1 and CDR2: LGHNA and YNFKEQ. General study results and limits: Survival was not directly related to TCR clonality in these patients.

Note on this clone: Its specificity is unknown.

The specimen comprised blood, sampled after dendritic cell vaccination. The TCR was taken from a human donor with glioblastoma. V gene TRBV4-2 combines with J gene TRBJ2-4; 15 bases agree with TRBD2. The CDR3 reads CASSQVFGLAGGRENIQYF. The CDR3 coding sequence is TGTGCCAGCAGCCAAGTGTTCGGACTAGCGGGGGGGCGGGAAAACATTCAGTACTTC.